This T cell receptor beta chain was observed in a study of T cells in localized non-small cell lung cancer. Whole-study results and caveats: In adjacent lung, a median approximately 60 of the top 100 tumor clones were found. Without multi-region sequencing, intratumor heterogeneity could not be excluded. Compared with tumor, uninvolved adjacent lung displayed greater T cell clonality, ranking highest overall.

The method was immunoSEQ multiplex PCR; TCRdb's version includes in-frame clones alone and lacks a portion of them. This table holds about 17,000 clones, 85% to 90% found once. Comment on this clone: The antigen is undetermined.

V was pared by 5 bases and J by 8 bases, with 12 bases between. CDR3 length: 12 amino acids. Germline V gene data show CDR1 as SEHNR and CDR2 as FQNEAQ (reference sequence). Sequenced material: peripheral blood mononuclear cells, taken before any cancer treatment. The chain carries TRBV7-9 and TRBJ1-1; D gene uncertain. This receptor was obtained from a woman aged 35 to 70 with stage III lung adenocarcinoma. CDR3 nucleotides: TGTGCCAGCAGCCCAGAGGACCGCGAAGCTTTCTTT. Translating gives CASSPEDREAFF.